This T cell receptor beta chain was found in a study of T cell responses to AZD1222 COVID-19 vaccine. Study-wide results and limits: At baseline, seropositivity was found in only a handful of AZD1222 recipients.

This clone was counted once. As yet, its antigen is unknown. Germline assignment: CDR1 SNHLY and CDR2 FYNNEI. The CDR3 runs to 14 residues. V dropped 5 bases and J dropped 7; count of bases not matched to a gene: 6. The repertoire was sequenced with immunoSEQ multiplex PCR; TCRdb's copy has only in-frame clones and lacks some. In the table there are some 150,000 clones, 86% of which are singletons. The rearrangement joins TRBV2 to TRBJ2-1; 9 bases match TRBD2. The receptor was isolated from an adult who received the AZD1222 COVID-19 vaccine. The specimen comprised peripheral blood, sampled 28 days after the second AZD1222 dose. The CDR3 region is CASSQLAGFNEQFF. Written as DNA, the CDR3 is TGTGCCAGCAGTCAGCTAGCGGGATTTAATGAGCAGTTCTTC.